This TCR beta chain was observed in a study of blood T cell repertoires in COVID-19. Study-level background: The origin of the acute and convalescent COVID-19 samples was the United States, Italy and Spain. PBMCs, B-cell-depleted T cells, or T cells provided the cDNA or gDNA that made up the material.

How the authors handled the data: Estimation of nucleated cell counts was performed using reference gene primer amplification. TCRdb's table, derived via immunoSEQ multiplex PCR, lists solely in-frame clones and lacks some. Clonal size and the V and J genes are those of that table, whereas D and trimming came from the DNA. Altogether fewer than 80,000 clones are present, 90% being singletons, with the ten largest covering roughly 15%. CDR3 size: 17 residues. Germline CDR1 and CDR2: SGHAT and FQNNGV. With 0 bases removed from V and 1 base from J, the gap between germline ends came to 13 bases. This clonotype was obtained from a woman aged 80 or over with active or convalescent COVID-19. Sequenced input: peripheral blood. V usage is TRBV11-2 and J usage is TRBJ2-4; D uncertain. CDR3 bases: TGTGCCAGCAGCTTAGAAGCAGCGAGACGGGCCAAAAACATTCAGTACTTC. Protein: CASSLEAARRAKNIQYF. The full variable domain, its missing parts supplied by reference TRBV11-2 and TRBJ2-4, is EAGVAQSPRYKIIEKRQSVAFWCNPISGHATLYWYQQILGQGPKLLIQFQNNGVVDDSQLPKDRFSAERLKGVDSTLKIQPAKLEDSAVYLCASSLEAARRAKNIQYFGAGTRLSVL.